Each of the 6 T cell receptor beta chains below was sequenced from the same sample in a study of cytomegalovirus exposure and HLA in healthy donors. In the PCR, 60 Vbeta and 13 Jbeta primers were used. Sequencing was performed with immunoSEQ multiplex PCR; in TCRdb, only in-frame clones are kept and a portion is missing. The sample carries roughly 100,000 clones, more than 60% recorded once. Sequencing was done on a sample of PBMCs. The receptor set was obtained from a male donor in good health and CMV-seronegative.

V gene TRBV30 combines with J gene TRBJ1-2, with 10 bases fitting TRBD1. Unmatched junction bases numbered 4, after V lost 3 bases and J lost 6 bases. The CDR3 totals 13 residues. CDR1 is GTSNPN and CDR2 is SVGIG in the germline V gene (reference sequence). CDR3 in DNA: TGTGCCTGGAGGGACAGGGGGGGCAATGGCTACACCTTC. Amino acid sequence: CAWRDRGGNGYTF.

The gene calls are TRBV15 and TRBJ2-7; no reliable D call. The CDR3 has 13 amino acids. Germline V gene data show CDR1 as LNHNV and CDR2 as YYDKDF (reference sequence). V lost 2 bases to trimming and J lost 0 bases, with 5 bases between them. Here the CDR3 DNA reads TGTGCCACCAGCAGACAGGACTCCTACGAGCAGTACTTC. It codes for CATSRQDSYEQYF.

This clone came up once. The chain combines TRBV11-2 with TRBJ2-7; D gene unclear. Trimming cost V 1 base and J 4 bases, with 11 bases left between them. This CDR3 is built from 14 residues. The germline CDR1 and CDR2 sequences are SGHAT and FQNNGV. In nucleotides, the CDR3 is TGTGCCAGCAGCTTAGCCTTAAGCCCGTACGAGCAGTACTTC. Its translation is CASSLALSPYEQYF.

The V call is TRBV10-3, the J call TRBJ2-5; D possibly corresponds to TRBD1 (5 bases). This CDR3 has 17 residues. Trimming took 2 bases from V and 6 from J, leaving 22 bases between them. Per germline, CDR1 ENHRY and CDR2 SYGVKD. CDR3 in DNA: TGTGCCATCAGTGAGAGTCTTATGGCAGGGATTGATCAGACCCAGTACTTC. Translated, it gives CAISESLMAGIDQTQYF.

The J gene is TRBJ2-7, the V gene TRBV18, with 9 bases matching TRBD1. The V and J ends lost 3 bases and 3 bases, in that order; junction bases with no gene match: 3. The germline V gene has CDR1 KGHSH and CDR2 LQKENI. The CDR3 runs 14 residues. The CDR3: CASSPDRGDYEQYF. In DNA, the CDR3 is TGTGCCAGCTCACCCGACAGGGGGGACTACGAGCAGTACTTC.

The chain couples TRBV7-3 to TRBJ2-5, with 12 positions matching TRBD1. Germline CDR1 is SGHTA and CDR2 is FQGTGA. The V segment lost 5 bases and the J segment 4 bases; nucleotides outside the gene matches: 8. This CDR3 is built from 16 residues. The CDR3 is CASSTRGTGGAETQYF. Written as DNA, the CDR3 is TGTGCCAGCAGCACACGAGGGACAGGGGGCGCAGAGACCCAGTACTTC.